The rows below give T cell receptor beta chains drawn from one sample of a study of T cell responses to AZD1222 COVID-19 vaccine. Libraries were prepared by immunoSEQ multiplex PCR; TCRdb keeps only in-frame clonotypes and omits some of them. The data show 100,000 or so clones, with about nine tenths seen just once and around 1.3% held by the top ten. The sample consisted of peripheral blood, taken on day 0 of AZD1222 vaccination. The source is an adult in good health. CDR3s include the opening cysteine and the closing phenylalanine or tryptophan. A D gene is named only where the DNA matches it firmly. Expanded clones are given a class, and other clones once, few, many or no size at all.

v_call	clone_size	j_call	d_call	cdr3_aa	cdr3_nt
TRBV6-5	.	TRBJ1-1	.	CASRGRQENTEAFF	TGTGCCAGCAGGGGGCGGCAGGAGAACACTGAAGCTTTCTTT
TRBV5-1	.	TRBJ1-2	.	CASSLRCYTF	TGCGCCAGCAGCTTGAGGTGCTACACCTTC
TRBV4-1	.	TRBJ1-5	.	CASSQDRWLGSNQPQHF	TGCGCCAGCAGCCAAGATAGGTGGTTGGGAAGCAATCAGCCCCAGCATTTT
TRBV10-3	.	TRBJ1-1	TRBD1	CAISGDRATEAFF	TGTGCCATCAGTGGGGACAGGGCCACTGAAGCTTTCTTT
TRBV7-9	.	TRBJ1-2	.	CASSSSQGSRGYTF	TGTGCCAGCAGCTCCTCACAGGGCTCGAGGGGCTACACCTTC
TRBV19	.	TRBJ1-4	.	CASSLQEVGKLFF	TGTGCCAGTTCCCTCCAGGAAGTCGGAAAACTGTTTTTT
TRBV25-1	.	TRBJ1-1	.	CASSEYRLNTEAFF	TGTGCCAGCAGTGAATACAGATTGAACACTGAAGCTTTCTTT
TRBV28	.	TRBJ1-4	.	CASGLNQGRGEKLFF	TGTGCCAGCGGGCTAAATCAGGGGAGGGGTGAAAAACTGTTTTTT
TRBV19	.	TRBJ1-5	.	CASSASGKGNQPQHF	TGTGCCAGTAGTGCATCAGGGAAGGGCAATCAGCCCCAGCATTTT
TRBV6-6	.	TRBJ1-2	.	CASSYGGNYGYTF	TGTGCCAGCAGTTACGGCGGAAACTATGGCTACACCTTC
TRBV9	.	TRBJ1-4	.	CASSSNPGNEKLFF	TGTGCCAGCAGCTCTAATCCAGGGAATGAAAAACTGTTTTTT
TRBV11-2	few	TRBJ2-7	TRBD2	CASSSPGEAGGHPYEQYF	TGTGCCAGCAGCTCCCCGGGGGAAGCGGGGGGGCACCCCTACGAGCAGTACTTC
TRBV28	.	TRBJ2-7	TRBD1	CASSLDRATTYEQYF	TGTGCCAGCAGTCTGGACAGGGCCACAACCTACGAGCAGTACTTC
TRBV7-9	.	TRBJ2-7	TRBD1	CASSPGGTGSYEQYF	TGTGCCAGCAGCCCTGGGGGGACAGGGTCCTACGAGCAGTACTTC
TRBV4-2	.	TRBJ2-7	TRBD2	CASSQDWRSGGLRGEQYF	TGTGCCAGCAGCCAAGATTGGAGGAGCGGGGGCCTGAGGGGGGAGCAGTACTTC
TRBV5-8	.	TRBJ1-6	.	CASSSWTFYNSPLHF	TGTGCCAGCAGCTCCTGGACCTTCTATAATTCACCCCTCCACTTT
TRBV13	.	TRBJ2-2	TRBD2	CASSWTSGGTNTGELFF	TGTGCCAGCAGTTGGACTAGCGGGGGAACGAACACCGGGGAGCTGTTTTTT
TRBV5-1	.	TRBJ1-1	.	CASSAKQGFSKNTEAFF	TGCGCCAGCAGCGCCAAACAGGGTTTTTCGAAAAACACTGAAGCTTTCTTT
TRBV28	.	TRBJ1-4	.	CASKGVWEKLFF	TGTGCCAGCAAAGGGGTTTGGGAAAAACTGTTTTTT
TRBV3-1/TRBV3-2	.	TRBJ2-7	.	CASSQYREVSEQYF	TGTGCCAGCAGCCAGTACAGGGAGGTCTCCGAGCAGTACTTC
TRBV28	few	TRBJ1-6	.	CASSLYRRSPLHF	TGTGCCAGCAGTTTATATCGTCGATCACCCCTCCACTTT
TRBV11-2	.	TRBJ1-2	.	CASSLGYRITDGANYGYTF	TGTGCCAGCAGCTTAGGTTACCGAATAACAGACGGAGCTAACTATGGCTACACCTTC
TRBV7-2	.	TRBJ1-3	.	CASSSDVSSGNTIYF	TGTGCCAGCAGCTCGGACGTTAGCTCTGGAAACACCATATATTTT
TRBV7-2	.	TRBJ2-2	.	CASSHPGSPRGTGELFF	TGTGCCAGCAGCCACCCGGGGTCCCCCAGAGGCACCGGGGAGCTGTTTTTT
TRBV6-5	.	TRBJ1-6	.	CASSYKGQDSPLHF	TGTGCCAGCAGTTACAAGGGTCAGGATTCACCCCTCCACTTT
TRBV28	once	TRBJ2-1	.	CASTLGGSDEQFF	TGTGCCAGCACCCTCGGTGGGAGCGACGAGCAGTTCTTC
TRBV7-9	few	TRBJ2-7	TRBD2	CASSLALAGGFYEQYF	TGTGCCAGCAGCTTAGCGCTAGCGGGGGGATTCTACGAGCAGTACTTC
TRBV28	.	TRBJ1-3	.	CASSLSPGNTIYF	TGTGCCAGCAGTTTAAGCCCCGGAAACACCATATATTTT
TRBV23-1	.	TRBJ1-2	.	CASSQLDSDGINYGYTF	TGCGCCAGCAGTCAATTGGACTCGGACGGGATAAACTATGGCTACACCTTC
TRBV5-6	.	TRBJ2-6	.	CASSLAGANVLTF	TGTGCCAGCAGCTTGGCAGGGGCCAACGTCCTGACTTTC
TRBV27	.	TRBJ2-1	.	CASRGGYRHYNEQFF	TGTGCCAGCAGGGGAGGTTACAGACACTACAATGAGCAGTTCTTC
TRBV19	.	TRBJ1-3	.	CASSIGAGRGGSSGNTIYF	TGTGCCAGTAGTATCGGCGCAGGGAGAGGGGGAAGTTCTGGAAACACCATATATTTT
TRBV6-5	.	TRBJ2-5	.	CASSPVRGETQYF	TGTGCCAGCAGTCCGGTTCGGGGGGAGACCCAGTACTTC
TRBV7-7	.	TRBJ2-1	.	CASSLAGGPNNEQFF	TGTGCCAGCAGCTTAGCCGGGGGGCCCAACAATGAGCAGTTCTTC
TRBV9	.	TRBJ1-1	.	CASSPDGSTEAFF	TGTGCCAGCAGCCCCGACGGGAGTACTGAAGCTTTCTTT
TRBV29-1	.	TRBJ1-2	TRBD1	CSVVRQGPYGYTF	TGCAGCGTTGTACGACAGGGGCCCTATGGCTACACCTTC
TRBV28	.	TRBJ1-5	.	CASSFRGGTQHF	TGTGCCAGCAGTTTTAGGGGGGGGACCCAGCATTTT
TRBV20-1	.	TRBJ1-5	.	CSASPRELSNQPQHF	TGCAGTGCTAGTCCCAGGGAACTAAGCAATCAGCCCCAGCATTTT
TRBV2	once	TRBJ2-7	TRBD1	CASDRDSYEQYF	TGTGCCAGCGACAGGGACTCCTACGAGCAGTACTTC
TRBV28	.	TRBJ1-6	.	CASSPAGPENSPLHF	TGTGCCAGCAGCCCAGCGGGACCGGAGAATTCACCCCTCCACTTT
TRBV5-4	.	TRBJ2-7	.	CASRQGLQAGYEQYF	TGTGCCAGCAGGCAAGGATTACAGGCAGGCTACGAGCAGTACTTC
TRBV20-1	once	TRBJ1-3	.	CSASPRDGDTIYF	TGCAGTGCTAGTCCGAGAGACGGAGACACCATATATTTT
TRBV19	.	TRBJ2-7	.	CASSIRALTAPSYEQYF	TGTGCCAGTAGTATTAGGGCATTAACAGCGCCCTCCTACGAGCAGTACTTC
TRBV28	few	TRBJ2-3	.	CASMSLGLSDTQYF	TGTGCCAGCATGTCCCTAGGGCTATCAGATACGCAGTATTTT
TRBV24-1	.	TRBJ1-1	.	CATSEVEGKAFF	TGTGCCACCAGTGAGGTGGAGGGGAAGGCTTTCTTT
TRBV18	.	TRBJ2-7	.	CASSQGPRGGTYEQYF	TGTGCCAGCTCTCAGGGTCCCAGGGGGGGGACCTACGAGCAGTACTTC
TRBV9	once	TRBJ1-1	.	CASSVDLEENTEAFF	TGTGCCAGCAGCGTAGATCTAGAAGAAAACACTGAAGCTTTCTTT
TRBV5-4	.	TRBJ2-6	.	CASSLRLSGANVLTF	TGTGCCAGCAGCCTAAGGTTATCTGGGGCCAACGTCCTGACTTTC